Following are 7 T cell receptor beta chains from one sample sequenced in a study of blood T cell repertoires in COVID-19. Clones were sequenced by immunoSEQ multiplex PCR, and TCRdb holds only the in-frame ones, with some missing. This table has roughly 30,000 clones, 81% appearing once. The sequencing input was peripheral blood. These receptor sequences come from a woman aged 55-70 years with acute or convalescent COVID-19.

This clone is categorized as hyperexpanded (1% or more). The CDR3 is CATSRDRGTEKLFF. CDR3 in DNA: TGTGCCACCAGCAGGGACAGGGGTACGGAAAAACTGTTTTTT. The chain links TRBV15 to TRBJ1-4; 9 bases align to TRBD1. Germline CDR1 and CDR2: LNHNV and YYDKDF (reference sequence). V shed 3 bases, J shed 8 bases, and the junction held 4 bases outside the gene matches. This CDR3 has 14 amino acids.

The chain is built from TRBV5-1 and TRBJ2-1; D is perhaps TRBD1 (5 bases). Germline V CDR1 and CDR2: SGHRS, YFSETQ. The CDR3 loop spans 15 amino acids. V dropped 1 base and J dropped 5 bases, with 13 bases sitting between them. The CDR3 reads CASSLQGFVDNEQFF. The CDR3 region has the DNA TGCGCCAGCAGCTTGCAGGGATTTGTGGACAATGAGCAGTTCTTC.

The chain has TRBV11-2 and TRBJ1-6, with 7 bases fitting TRBD1. The CDR3 is 15 residues long. Germline V gene data show CDR1 as SGHAT and CDR2 as FQNNGV. V shed 5 bases and J 7 bases; nucleotides not matched to a gene: 8. The CDR3: CASSMRQGGNSPLHF. CDR3 coding DNA: TGTGCCAGCAGCATGCGACAGGGTGGGAATTCACCCCTCCACTTT. Full variable domain (remainder filled in from reference TRBV11-2 and TRBJ1-6): EAGVAQSPRYKIIEKRQSVAFWCNPISGHATLYWYQQILGQGPKLLIQFQNNGVVDDSQLPKDRFSAERLKGVDSTLKIQPAKLEDSAVYLCASSMRQGGNSPLHFGNGTRLTVT.

The chain uses TRBV25-1 and TRBJ2-7, with a weak D call TRBD1 (5 bases). The length of the CDR3 is 11 residues. Trimming removed 9 bases at V and 4 bases at J, with 10 bases between. Looked up from germline, CDR1 is MGHDK and CDR2 is SYGVNS. The CDR3 reads CASSRDYEQYF. Here the CDR3 DNA reads TGTGCCAGTTCCAGGGATTACGAGCAGTACTTC.

The chain is built from TRBV30 and TRBJ1-2; TRBD1 agrees at 7 bases. The germline gives CDR1 GTSNPN, CDR2 SVGIG (reference sequence). The CDR3 spans 13 residues. V shed 0 bases and J 8 bases; nucleotides not matched to a gene: 6. The CDR3 sequence is CAWSVRQGRGYTF. CDR3 nucleotide sequence: TGTGCCTGGAGTGTACGACAGGGACGAGGCTACACCTTC.

The gene calls are TRBV2 and TRBJ1-5; TRBD1 matches 7 bases. V trimming: 9 bases; J trimming: 0 bases; junction bases outside the gene matches: 8. The CDR3 is 15 residues long. In germline, CDR1 is SNHLY, CDR2 FYNNEI. CDR3 in DNA: TGTGCCAGTATGGGACAGCCATATAGCAATCAGCCCCAGCATTTT. It translates to CASMGQPYSNQPQHF. The whole variable domain, remainder taken from reference TRBV2 and TRBJ1-5, is EPEVTQTPSHQVTQMGQEVILRCVPISNHLYFYWYRQILGQKVEFLVSFYNNEISEKSEIFDDQFSVERPDGSNFTLKIRSTKLEDSAMYFCASMGQPYSNQPQHFGDGTRLSIL.

The V and J genes are TRBV5-1 and TRBJ2-5, with D perhaps matching TRBD2 (5 bases). Deletions cut 2 bases from V and 5 bases from J, with 19 bases between. Germline V lookup: CDR1 SGHRS, CDR2 YFSETQ. This CDR3 region has 16 residues. CDR3 bases: TGCGCCAGCAGCTTCATCCTCGGGGTTGGTGAGGAGACCCAGTACTTC. This sequence encodes CASSFILGVGEETQYF. The complete variable domain, with remaining parts taken from reference TRBV5-1 and TRBJ2-5, reads KAGVTQTPRYLIKTRGQQVTLSCSPISGHRSVSWYQQTPGQGLQFLFEYFSETQRNKGNFPGRFSGRQFSNSRSEMNVSTLELGDSALYLCASSFILGVGEETQYFGPGTRLLVL.